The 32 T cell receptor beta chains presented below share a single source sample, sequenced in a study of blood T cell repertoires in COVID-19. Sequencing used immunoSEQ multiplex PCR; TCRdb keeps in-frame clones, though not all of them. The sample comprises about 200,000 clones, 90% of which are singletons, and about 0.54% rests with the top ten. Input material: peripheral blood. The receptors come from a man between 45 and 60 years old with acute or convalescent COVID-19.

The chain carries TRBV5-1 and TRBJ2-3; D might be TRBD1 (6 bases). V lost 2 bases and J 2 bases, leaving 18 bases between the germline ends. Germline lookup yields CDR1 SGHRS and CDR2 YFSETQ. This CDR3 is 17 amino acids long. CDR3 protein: CASSLRYYRANTDTQYF. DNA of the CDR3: TGCGCCAGCAGCTTACGGTACTACAGGGCCAACACAGATACGCAGTATTTT.

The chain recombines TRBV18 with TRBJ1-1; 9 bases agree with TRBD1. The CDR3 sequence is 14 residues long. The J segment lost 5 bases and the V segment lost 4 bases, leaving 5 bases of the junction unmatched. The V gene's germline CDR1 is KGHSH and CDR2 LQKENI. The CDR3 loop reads CASSLGTGRTEAFF. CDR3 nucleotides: TGTGCCAGCTCACTGGGGACAGGGAGGACTGAAGCTTTCTTT.

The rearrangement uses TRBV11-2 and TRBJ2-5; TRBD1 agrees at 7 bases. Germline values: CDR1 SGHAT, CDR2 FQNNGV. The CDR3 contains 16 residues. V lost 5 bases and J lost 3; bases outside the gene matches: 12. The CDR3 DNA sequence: TGTGCCAGCAGCCCAGGCAGGGGGATTTGGGAAGAGACCCAGTACTTC. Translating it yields CASSPGRGIWEETQYF. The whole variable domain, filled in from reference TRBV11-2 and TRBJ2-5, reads EAGVAQSPRYKIIEKRQSVAFWCNPISGHATLYWYQQILGQGPKLLIQFQNNGVVDDSQLPKDRFSAERLKGVDSTLKIQPAKLEDSAVYLCASSPGRGIWEETQYFGPGTRLLVL.

CDR3 coding DNA: TGTGCCAGCAGCTTATTTGGGGCTATGAACACTGAAGCTTTCTTT. This sequence encodes CASSLFGAMNTEAFF. The rearrangement links TRBV7-3 to TRBJ1-1; TRBD1 might be the D (5 bases). V was shortened by 2 bases and J by 0 bases, with 10 bases between the two germline ends. The germline CDR1 and CDR2 sequences are SGHTA and FQGTGA. The CDR3 is 15 residues long. Filled out from reference TRBV7-3 and TRBJ1-1, the complete variable domain reads GAGVSQTPSNKVTEKGKYVELRCDPISGHTALYWYRQSLGQGPEFLIYFQGTGAADDSGLPNDRFFAVRPEGSVSTLKIQRTERGDSAVYLCASSLFGAMNTEAFFGQGTRLTVV.

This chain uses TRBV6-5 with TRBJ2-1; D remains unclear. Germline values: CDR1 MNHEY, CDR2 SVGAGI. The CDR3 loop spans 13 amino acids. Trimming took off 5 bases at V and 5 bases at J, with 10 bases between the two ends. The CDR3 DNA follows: TGTGCCAGCAGTCCCGCGGCCCACAATGAGCAGTTCTTC. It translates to CASSPAAHNEQFF.

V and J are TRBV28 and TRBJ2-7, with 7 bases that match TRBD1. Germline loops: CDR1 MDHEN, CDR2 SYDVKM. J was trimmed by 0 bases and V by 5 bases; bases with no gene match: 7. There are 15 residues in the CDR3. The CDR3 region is CASSPGTADSYEQYV. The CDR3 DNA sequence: TGTGCCAGCAGTCCCGGGACAGCGGACTCCTACGAGCAGTACGTC.

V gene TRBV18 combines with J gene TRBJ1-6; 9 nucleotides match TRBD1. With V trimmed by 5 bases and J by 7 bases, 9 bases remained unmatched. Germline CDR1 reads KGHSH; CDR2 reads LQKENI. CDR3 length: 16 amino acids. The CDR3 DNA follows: TGTGCCAGCTCAACAGGACAGGGGACGAGAAATTCACCCCTCCACTTT. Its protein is CASSTGQGTRNSPLHF.

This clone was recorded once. The DNA of the CDR3 is TGTGCCAGCAGCTTCCAGGACAGGGAACCTGGAAACACCATATATTTT. Protein sequence: CASSFQDREPGNTIYF. V gene TRBV9 combines with J gene TRBJ1-3; 8 bases agree with TRBD1. This CDR3 comprises 16 residues. After removal of 4 bases from V and 2 bases from J, the junction contained 8 bases not matched to a gene. The germline gives CDR1 SGDLS, CDR2 YYNGEE.

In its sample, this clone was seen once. CDR3 sequence reads: CASLSGRSTDTQYF. The CDR3 nucleotides read TGTGCCAGCCTTAGCGGGAGGAGCACAGATACGCAGTATTTT. The rearrangement uses TRBV6-6 and TRBJ2-3; 10 bases map to TRBD2. The length of the CDR3 is 14 residues. Germline lookup yields CDR1 MNHNY and CDR2 SVGAGI (reference sequence). J was trimmed by 0 bases and V by 8 bases; bases with no gene match: 2.

CDR3 nucleotides: TGTGCCAGCTCACCATTTTCAGGGGGCAGCGACAATGAGCAGTTCTTC. Amino acids: CASSPFSGGSDNEQFF. The chain links TRBV18 to TRBJ2-1, with 8 bases lining up with TRBD1. The CDR3 extends over 16 amino acids. V was pared by 2 bases and J by 5 bases, with 8 bases of the junction left unmatched. In germline, CDR1 is KGHSH, CDR2 LQKENI.

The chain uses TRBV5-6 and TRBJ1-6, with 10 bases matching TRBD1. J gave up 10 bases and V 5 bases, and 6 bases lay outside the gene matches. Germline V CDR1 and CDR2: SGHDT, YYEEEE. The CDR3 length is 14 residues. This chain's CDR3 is CASSLDRGQSPLHF. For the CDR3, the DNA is TGTGCCAGCAGTCTCGACAGGGGGCAATCACCCCTCCACTTT.

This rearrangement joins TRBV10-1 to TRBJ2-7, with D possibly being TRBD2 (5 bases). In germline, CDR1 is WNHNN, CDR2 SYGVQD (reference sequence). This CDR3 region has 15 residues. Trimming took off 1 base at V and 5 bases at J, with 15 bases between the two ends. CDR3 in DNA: TGCGCCAGCAGTGAGTTTGAGGGTCTACGGCACGAGCAGTACTTC. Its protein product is CASSEFEGLRHEQYF.

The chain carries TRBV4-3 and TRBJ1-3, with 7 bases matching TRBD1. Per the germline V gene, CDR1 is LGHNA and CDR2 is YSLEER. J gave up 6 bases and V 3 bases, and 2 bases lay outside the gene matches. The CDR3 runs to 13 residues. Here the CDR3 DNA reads TGCGCCAGCAGCCAGGGACAGTTAAACACCATATATTTT. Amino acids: CASSQGQLNTIYF.

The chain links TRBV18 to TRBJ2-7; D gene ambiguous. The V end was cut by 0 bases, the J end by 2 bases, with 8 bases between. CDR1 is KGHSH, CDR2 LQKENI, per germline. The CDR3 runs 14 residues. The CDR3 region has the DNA TGTGCCAGCTCACCACCGTCCGCGACCTACGAGCAGTACTTC. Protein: CASSPPSATYEQYF.

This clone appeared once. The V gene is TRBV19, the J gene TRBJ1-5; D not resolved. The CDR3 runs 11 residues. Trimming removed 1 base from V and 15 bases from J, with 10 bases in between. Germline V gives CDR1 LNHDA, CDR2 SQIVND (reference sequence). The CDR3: CASSIGPLTHF. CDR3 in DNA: TGTGCCAGTAGTATAGGCCCACTTACGCATTTT.

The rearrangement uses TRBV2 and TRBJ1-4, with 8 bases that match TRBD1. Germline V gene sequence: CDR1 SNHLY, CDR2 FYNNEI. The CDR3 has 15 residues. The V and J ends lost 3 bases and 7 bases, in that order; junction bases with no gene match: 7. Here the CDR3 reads CASSETTGASEKLFF. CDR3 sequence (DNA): TGTGCCAGCAGTGAGACGACAGGGGCCAGTGAAAAACTGTTTTTT.

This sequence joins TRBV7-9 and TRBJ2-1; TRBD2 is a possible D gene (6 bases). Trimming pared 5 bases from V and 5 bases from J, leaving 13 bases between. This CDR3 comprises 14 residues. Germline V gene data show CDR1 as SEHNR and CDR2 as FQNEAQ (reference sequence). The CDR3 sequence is CASSPGGLHNEQFF. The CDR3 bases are TGTGCCAGCAGCCCCGGAGGGTTACACAATGAGCAGTTCTTC.

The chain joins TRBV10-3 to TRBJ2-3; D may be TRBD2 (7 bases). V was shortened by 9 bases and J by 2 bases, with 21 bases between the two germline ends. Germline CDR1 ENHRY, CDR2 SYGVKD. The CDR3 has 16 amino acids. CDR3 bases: TGTGCCATACAGGTGGGCCGGGGGGCCACCACAGATACGCAGTATTTT. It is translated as CAIQVGRGATTDTQYF.

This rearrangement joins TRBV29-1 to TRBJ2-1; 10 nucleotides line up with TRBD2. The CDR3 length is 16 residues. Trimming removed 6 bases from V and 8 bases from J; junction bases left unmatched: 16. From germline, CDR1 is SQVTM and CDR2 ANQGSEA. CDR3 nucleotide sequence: TGCAGCGTCAAAAGGGCTAGCGGGGGTATACGGGATGAGCAGTTCTTC. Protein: CSVKRASGGIRDEQFF.

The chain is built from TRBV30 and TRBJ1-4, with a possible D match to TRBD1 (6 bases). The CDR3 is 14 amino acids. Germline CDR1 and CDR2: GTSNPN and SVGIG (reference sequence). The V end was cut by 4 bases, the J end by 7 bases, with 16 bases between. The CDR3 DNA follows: TGTGCCTGGACACACTTGGGGGGGCGTGAAAAACTGTTTTTT. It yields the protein CAWTHLGGREKLFF.

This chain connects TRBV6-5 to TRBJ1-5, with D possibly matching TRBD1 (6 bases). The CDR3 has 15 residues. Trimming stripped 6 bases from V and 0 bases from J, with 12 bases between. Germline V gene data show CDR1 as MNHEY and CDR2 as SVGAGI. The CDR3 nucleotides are TGTGCCAGCAGAGAGGGGACACTTAGCAATCAGCCCCAGCATTTT. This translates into CASREGTLSNQPQHF.

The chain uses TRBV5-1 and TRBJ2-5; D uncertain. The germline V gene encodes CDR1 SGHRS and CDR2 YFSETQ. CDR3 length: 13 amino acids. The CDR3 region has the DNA TGCGCTAGCCACTATCCGAACCAAGAGACCCAGTACTTC. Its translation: CASHYPNQETQYF.

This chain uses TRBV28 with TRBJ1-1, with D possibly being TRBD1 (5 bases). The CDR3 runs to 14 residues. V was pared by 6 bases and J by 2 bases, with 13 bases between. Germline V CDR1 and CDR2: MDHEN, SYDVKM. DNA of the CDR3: TGTGCCAGCAGGATGGGGCAGATAAACACTGAAGCTTTCTTT. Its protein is CASRMGQINTEAFF.

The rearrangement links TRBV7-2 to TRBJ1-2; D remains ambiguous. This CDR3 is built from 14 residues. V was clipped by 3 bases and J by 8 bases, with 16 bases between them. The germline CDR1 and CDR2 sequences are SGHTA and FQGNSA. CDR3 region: CASSFRERQGGYTF. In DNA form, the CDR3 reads TGTGCCAGCAGCTTCCGGGAAAGACAAGGGGGCTACACCTTC.

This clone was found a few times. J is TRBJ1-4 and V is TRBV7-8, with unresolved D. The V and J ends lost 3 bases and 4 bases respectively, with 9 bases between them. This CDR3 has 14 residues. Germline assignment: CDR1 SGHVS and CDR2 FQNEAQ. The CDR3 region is CASSLRRDNEKLFF. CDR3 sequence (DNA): TGTGCCAGCAGCTTGCGGCGAGATAATGAAAAACTGTTTTTT.

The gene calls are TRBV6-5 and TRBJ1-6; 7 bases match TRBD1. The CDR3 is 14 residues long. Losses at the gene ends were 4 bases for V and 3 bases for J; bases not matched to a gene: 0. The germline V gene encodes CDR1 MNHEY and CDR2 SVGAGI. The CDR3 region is CASSWDSYNSPLHF. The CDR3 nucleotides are TGTGCCAGCAGTTGGGACAGCTATAATTCACCCCTCCACTTT.

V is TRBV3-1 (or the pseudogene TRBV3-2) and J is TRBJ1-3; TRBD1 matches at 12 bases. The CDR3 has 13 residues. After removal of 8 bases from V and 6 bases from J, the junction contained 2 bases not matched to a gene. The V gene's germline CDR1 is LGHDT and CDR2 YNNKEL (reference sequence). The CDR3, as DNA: TGTGCCAGCGGGACAGGGGGCGTAAACACCATATATTTT. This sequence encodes CASGTGGVNTIYF.

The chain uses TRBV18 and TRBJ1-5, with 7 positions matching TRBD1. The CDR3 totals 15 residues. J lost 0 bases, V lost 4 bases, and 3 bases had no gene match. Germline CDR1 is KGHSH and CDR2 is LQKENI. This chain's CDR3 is CASSRGQSSNQPQHF. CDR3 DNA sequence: TGTGCCAGCTCACGGGGACAGTCTAGCAATCAGCCCCAGCATTTT. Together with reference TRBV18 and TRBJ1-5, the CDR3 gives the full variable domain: NAGVMQNPRHLVRRRGQEARLRCSPMKGHSHVYWYRQLPEEGLKFMVYLQKENIIDESGMPKERFSAEFPKEGPSILRIQQVVRGDSAAYFCASSRGQSSNQPQHFGDGTRLSIL.

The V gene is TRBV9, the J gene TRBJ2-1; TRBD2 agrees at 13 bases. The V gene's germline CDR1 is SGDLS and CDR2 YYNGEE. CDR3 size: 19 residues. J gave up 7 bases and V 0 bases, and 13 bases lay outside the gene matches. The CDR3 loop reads CASSVDSGGLAGKGNEQFF. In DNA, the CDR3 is TGTGCCAGCAGCGTAGATTCGGGGGGACTAGCGGGAAAGGGGAATGAGCAGTTCTTC.

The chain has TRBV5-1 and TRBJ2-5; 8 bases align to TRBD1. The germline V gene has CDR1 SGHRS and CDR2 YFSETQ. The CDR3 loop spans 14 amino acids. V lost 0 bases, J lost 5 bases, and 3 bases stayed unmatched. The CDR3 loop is CASSLGNRGETQYF. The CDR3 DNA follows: TGCGCCAGCAGCTTGGGAAACAGGGGGGAGACCCAGTACTTC. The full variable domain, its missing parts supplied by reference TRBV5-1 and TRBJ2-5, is KAGVTQTPRYLIKTRGQQVTLSCSPISGHRSVSWYQQTPGQGLQFLFEYFSETQRNKGNFPGRFSGRQFSNSRSEMNVSTLELGDSALYLCASSLGNRGETQYFGPGTRLLVL.

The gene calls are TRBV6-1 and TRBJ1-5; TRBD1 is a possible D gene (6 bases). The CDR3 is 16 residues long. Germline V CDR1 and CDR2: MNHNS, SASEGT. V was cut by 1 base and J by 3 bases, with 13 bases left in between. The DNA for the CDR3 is TGTGCCAGCAGTGAAGAGGGGGGGCCCTTCAATCAGCCCCAGCATTTT. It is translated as CASSEEGGPFNQPQHF.

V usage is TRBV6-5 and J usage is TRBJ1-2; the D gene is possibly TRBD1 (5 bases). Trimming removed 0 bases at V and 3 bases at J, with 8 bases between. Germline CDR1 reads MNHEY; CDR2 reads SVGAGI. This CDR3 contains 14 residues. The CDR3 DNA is TGTGCCAGCAGTTACTCTTTCAGGGACTATGGCTACACCTTC. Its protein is CASSYSFRDYGYTF.